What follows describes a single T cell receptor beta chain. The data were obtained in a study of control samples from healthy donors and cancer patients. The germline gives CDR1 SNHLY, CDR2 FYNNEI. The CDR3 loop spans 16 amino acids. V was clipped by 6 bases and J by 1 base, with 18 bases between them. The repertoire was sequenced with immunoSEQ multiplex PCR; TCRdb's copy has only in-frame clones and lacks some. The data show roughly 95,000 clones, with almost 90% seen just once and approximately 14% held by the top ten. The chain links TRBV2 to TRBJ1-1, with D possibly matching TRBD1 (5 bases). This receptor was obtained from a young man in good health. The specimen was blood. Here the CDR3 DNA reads TGTGCCAGCAGCGGTAATATGCGGGGGGGGAACACTGAAGCTTTCTTT. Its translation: CASSGNMRGGNTEAFF.